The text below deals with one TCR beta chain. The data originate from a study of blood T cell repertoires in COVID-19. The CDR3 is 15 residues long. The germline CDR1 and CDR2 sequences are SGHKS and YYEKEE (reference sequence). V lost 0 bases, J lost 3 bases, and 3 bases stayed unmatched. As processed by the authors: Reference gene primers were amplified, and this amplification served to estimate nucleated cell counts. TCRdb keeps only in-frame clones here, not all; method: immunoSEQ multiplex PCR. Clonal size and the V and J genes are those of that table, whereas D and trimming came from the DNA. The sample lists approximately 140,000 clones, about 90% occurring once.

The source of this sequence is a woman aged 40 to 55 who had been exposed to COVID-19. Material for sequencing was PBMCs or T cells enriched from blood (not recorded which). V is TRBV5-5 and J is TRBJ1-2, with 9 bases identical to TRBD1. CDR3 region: CASSLEGTGYYGYTF. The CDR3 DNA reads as TGTGCCAGCAGCTTGGAAGGGACAGGGTACTATGGCTACACCTTC.